The clone carrying this T cell receptor beta chain was observed a handful of times. The antigen is undetermined. V shed 0 bases and J shed 7 bases, with 16 bases lying between them. CDR1 is MGHRA and CDR2 is YSYEKL in the germline V gene. There are 17 residues in the CDR3. This sample is drawn from a study of identical twins. General study results and limits: The study based its conclusions on cross-sectional statistical analysis and did not follow the same donors. Reduced insertions were recorded for abundant cord blood beta clonotypes, with no such pattern in memory repertoires. Partial confounding of zero-insertion analyses by invariant MAIT and iNKT cells was possible.

A universal primer binding site was introduced by template switching. The final cDNA contained unique molecular identifiers. One entry per CDR3 protein results from TCRdb running MiXCR on the 5' RACE reads. Counted here are 1.5 million to 2 million distinct CDR3 sequences, more than 30% occurring once; the ten biggest clones make up around 0.25%. The clonotype was recovered from a newborn girl in good health. The chain combines TRBV4-1 with TRBJ1-6, with D unresolved. The sequencing sample was made of cord blood. The CDR3: CASSQDPSTRNNSPLHF. The CDR3 DNA follows: TGCGCCAGCAGCCAAGATCCTTCGACGCGGAACAATTCACCCCTCCACTTT.